Below, 29 T cell receptor beta chains from the same sample are listed, as sequenced in a study of control samples from healthy donors and cancer patients. Repertoires were generated with immunoSEQ multiplex PCR, while TCRdb's copy carries only in-frame clones and drops some. This sample yields roughly 130,000 clones, of which roughly 90% are seen a single time; 2% to 3% belongs to the top ten. Input material: blood. These receptor sequences come from a man younger than 35 in good health.

The chain is built from TRBV6-5 and TRBJ1-3, with D uncertain. Germline CDR1 MNHEY, CDR2 SVGAGI. The germline V and J ends were trimmed by 7 bases and 0 bases, with 7 bases remaining between them. The CDR3 sequence is 13 residues long. The CDR3 DNA is TGTGCCAGCACTAGGAGCTCTGGAAACACCATATATTTT. This codes for CASTRSSGNTIYF.

This chain links TRBV6-6 with TRBJ1-5; no firm D call. Trimming left V 4 bases short and J 2 bases short, with 9 bases between. CDR1 and CDR2 (germline): MNHNY, SVGAGI (reference sequence). The CDR3 spans 14 residues. The CDR3, as DNA: TGTGCCAGCAGTTTCTACACCGGCAATCAGCCCCAGCATTTT. This codes for CASSFYTGNQPQHF.

This chain connects TRBV6-2 or TRBV6-3 to TRBJ2-2; 10 nucleotides agree with TRBD2. Looked up from germline, CDR1 is MNHEY and CDR2 is SVGEGT. This CDR3 is 17 amino acids long. With V trimmed by 2 bases and J by 8 bases, 11 bases remained unmatched. The CDR3 is CASSYPDLAGDGGELFF. The CDR3 nucleotides read TGTGCCAGCAGTTACCCGGACCTAGCGGGGGACGGGGGGGAGCTGTTTTTT.

The chain carries TRBV2 and TRBJ1-4; 10 bases match TRBD1. CDR1 and CDR2 from the germline V gene are SNHLY and FYNNEI. This CDR3 spans 15 amino acids. Germline trimming cut 5 bases from V and 5 bases from J; bases unmatched to any gene: 5. The CDR3 DNA sequence: TGTGCCAGCAGTAGCGGACAGGGGGGGAATGAAAAACTGTTTTTT. Translated: CASSSGQGGNEKLFF.

The V and J genes are TRBV11-3 and TRBJ2-6; D possibly corresponds to TRBD2 (6 bases). The CDR3 covers 17 residues. Germline V gene data show CDR1 as SGHNT and CDR2 as YENEEA. The germline V and J ends were trimmed by 2 bases and 1 base, with 12 bases remaining between them. CDR3 coding DNA: TGTGCCAGCAGCTTATTTGCGGGGAGATCTGGGGCCAACGTCCTGACTTTC. Its protein product is CASSLFAGRSGANVLTF.

V is TRBV9 and J is TRBJ2-1; 9 nucleotides line up with TRBD2. CDR3 length: 14 residues. Germline CDR1 is SGDLS and CDR2 is YYNGEE. Trimming took 4 bases from V and 7 from J; bases not matched to a gene: 6. The CDR3 DNA reads as TGTGCCAGCAGCTTGGGACTAGCCGCAAATGAGCAGTTCTTC. Its translation: CASSLGLAANEQFF.

The count of this clone is one. The rearrangement joins TRBV30 to TRBJ2-2; the match to TRBD2 covers 11 bases. The CDR3 consists of 18 residues. Germline lookup yields CDR1 GTSNPN and CDR2 SVGIG (reference sequence). The V gene end was trimmed by 4 bases and the J gene end by 4 bases; junction bases not matched to a gene: 14. CDR3 bases: TGTGCCTGGACCCTACACCCCGCTAGCGGGGGGTCCACCGGGGAGCTGTTTTTT. It codes for CAWTLHPASGGSTGELFF.

The V and J genes are TRBV27 and TRBJ2-3; the D gene is possibly TRBD2 (6 bases). V shed 6 bases and J shed 5 bases, with 18 bases lying between them. This CDR3 spans 15 amino acids. In germline, CDR1 is MNHEY, CDR2 SMNVEV (reference sequence). CDR3 residues: CASRLGTQPVDTQYF. CDR3 coding DNA: TGTGCCAGCAGGCTGGGGACTCAGCCAGTAGATACGCAGTATTTT.

This clone is a singleton in its sample. This rearrangement joins TRBV9 to TRBJ2-1, with 14 bases fitting TRBD2. The CDR3 is made up of 17 amino acids. Germline trimming cut 0 bases from V and 8 bases from J; bases unmatched to any gene: 7. CDR1 is SGDLS and CDR2 is YYNGEE in the germline V gene. The CDR3 sequence is CASSVATGTSGSYEQFF. In DNA, the CDR3 is TGTGCCAGCAGCGTAGCTACAGGGACTAGCGGGAGCTATGAGCAGTTCTTC.

This clone came up once. The rearrangement uses TRBV10-3 and TRBJ2-3, with 7 positions matching TRBD2. Germline values: CDR1 ENHRY, CDR2 SYGVKD. This CDR3 has 14 residues. The V gene end was trimmed by 6 bases and the J gene end by 1 base; junction bases not matched to a gene: 4. CDR3: CAIRSGERTDTQYF. The CDR3 DNA reads TGTGCCATCAGAAGCGGGGAACGCACAGATACGCAGTATTTT.

J is TRBJ2-7 and V is TRBV27, with no clear D. This CDR3 comprises 15 residues. The V end lost 3 bases, the J end lost 2 bases, and 14 bases lay between the germline ends. CDR1 and CDR2 (germline): MNHEY, SMNVEV (reference sequence). For the CDR3, the DNA is TGTGCCAGCAGTTTCAGTGCAGGTTCTGCCTACGAGCAGTACGTC. Its translation is CASSFSAGSAYEQYV.

This chain uses TRBV18 with TRBJ2-1, with a tentative D call TRBD2 (6 bases). Germline lookup yields CDR1 KGHSH and CDR2 LQKENI. The CDR3 is 14 residues long. The V end was cut by 2 bases, the J end by 8 bases, with 13 bases between. DNA of the CDR3: TGTGCCAGCTCACCAGGGACTCCGGGCGATGAGCAGTTCTTC. Amino acid sequence: CASSPGTPGDEQFF.

The rearrangement joins TRBV2 to TRBJ2-2, with TRBD1 matching 9 bases. The CDR3 contains 16 residues. Germline V CDR1 and CDR2: SNHLY, FYNNEI. The J segment lost 3 bases and the V segment lost 6 bases, leaving 8 bases of the junction unmatched. The CDR3 is CASRGDRGSYTGELFF. The CDR3, as DNA: TGTGCCAGCAGAGGAGACAGGGGGTCTTACACCGGGGAGCTGTTTTTT.

The chain joins TRBV28 to TRBJ2-3; 9 nucleotides line up with TRBD2. The V gene's germline CDR1 is MDHEN and CDR2 SYDVKM. This CDR3 has 16 amino acids. J gave up 6 bases and V 4 bases, and 11 bases lay outside the gene matches. CDR3 region: CASSSGASGALDTQYF. The CDR3 bases are TGTGCCAGCAGTTCGGGGGCTAGCGGGGCCCTGGATACGCAGTATTTT.

This clone was seen just once. The chain couples TRBV6-6 to TRBJ2-1; D ambiguous. The CDR3 runs to 13 residues. The germline gives CDR1 MNHNY, CDR2 SVGAGI (reference sequence). V was cut by 5 bases and J by 10 bases, with 15 bases left in between. Here the CDR3 DNA reads TGTGCCAGCAGTCCCGGGTTTGCATGGGAGCAGTTCTTC. The encoded protein is CASSPGFAWEQFF.

The rearrangement uses TRBV12-3 or TRBV12-4 and TRBJ1-1, with unresolved D. V lost 3 bases, J lost 1 base, and 6 bases lay in between. CDR3 length: 13 residues. The CDR3 sequence is CASSFTPNTEAFF. Written as DNA, the CDR3 is TGTGCCAGCAGTTTTACACCGAACACTGAAGCTTTCTTT.

The chain employs TRBV28 and TRBJ2-1; a possible D gene is TRBD1 (6 bases). Germline CDR1 and CDR2: MDHEN and SYDVKM. The V end was cut by 4 bases, the J end by 3 bases, with 10 bases between. CDR3 length equals 14 residues. The CDR3 DNA sequence: TGTGCCAGCAGTTCAGGGGCCAGCTACAATGAGCAGTTCTTC. Amino acids: CASSSGASYNEQFF.

This chain links TRBV24-1 with TRBJ1-2; D unclear. Germline CDR1 reads KGHDR; CDR2 reads SFDVKD. The CDR3 is 13 amino acids. V lost 3 bases to trimming and J lost 4 bases, with 8 bases between them. For the CDR3, the DNA is TGTGCCACCAGTGATGAGGACGGCTATGGCTACACCTTC. Its translation: CATSDEDGYGYTF.

The table lists this clone with a count of one. The chain has TRBV28 and TRBJ1-2; D unclear. V was cut by 2 bases and J by 6 bases, with 4 bases left in between. The CDR3 is 11 residues long. Germline CDR1 MDHEN, CDR2 SYDVKM. CDR3 sequence: CASSLTDGYTF. CDR3 sequence (DNA): TGTGCCAGCAGTTTAACGGATGGCTACACCTTC.

This chain connects TRBV6-5 to TRBJ2-2, with D unresolved. V dropped 8 bases and J dropped 7 bases, with 8 bases sitting between them. CDR3 size: 11 residues. Germline assignment: CDR1 MNHEY and CDR2 SVGAGI. CDR3: CASRSFGELFF. CDR3 nucleotides: TGTGCCAGCCGGTCTTTCGGGGAGCTGTTTTTT.

The chain recombines TRBV11-3 with TRBJ1-4; 8 bases align to TRBD1. The CDR3 is made up of 16 amino acids. The germline gives CDR1 SGHNT, CDR2 YENEEA. V was pared by 1 base and J by 2 bases, with 3 bases of the junction left unmatched. The CDR3 DNA is TGTGCCAGCAGCTTAGGGACAGGGTGGACTAATGAAAAACTGTTTTTT. This gives the protein CASSLGTGWTNEKLFF.

This clone was counted once. The chain employs TRBV24-1 and TRBJ1-2; the D gene is possibly TRBD1 (5 bases). Germline CDR1 KGHDR, CDR2 SFDVKD. This CDR3 region has 13 residues. V was shortened by 0 bases and J by 7 bases, with 8 bases between the two germline ends. CDR3 bases: TGTGCCACCAGTGATTTGCCAGGGTCTGGCTACACCTTC. It yields the protein CATSDLPGSGYTF.

The rearrangement joins TRBV6-1 to TRBJ1-5, with D possibly being TRBD1 (5 bases). Germline V CDR1 and CDR2: MNHNS, SASEGT. The CDR3 runs 14 residues. Trimming took 2 bases from V and 5 from J, leaving 10 bases between them. CDR3 loop: CASSERGVYQPQHF. The CDR3 region has the DNA TGTGCCAGCAGTGAAAGAGGGGTATATCAGCCCCAGCATTTT.

This clone was detected once. The chain employs TRBV6-5 and TRBJ2-2; no clear D. Between the trimmed V and J ends, which lost 0 bases and 6 bases, there was a span of 8 bases. Germline V gene lookup returns CDR1 MNHEY and CDR2 SVGAGI. The CDR3 totals 14 residues. CDR3 amino acids: CASSYSTSAGELFF. In DNA, the CDR3 is TGTGCCAGCAGTTACTCGACGTCGGCCGGGGAGCTGTTTTTT.

CDR3 nucleotides: TGTGCCAGCAGCCACTTCAGAAGCTCCCAAGAGACCCAGTACTTC. It is translated as CASSHFRSSQETQYF. The V gene is TRBV11-3, the J gene TRBJ2-5; unclear D gene. The length of the CDR3 is 15 residues. With 5 bases removed from V and 1 base from J, the gap between germline ends came to 14 bases. Germline-derived CDR1 and CDR2 are SGHNT and YENEEA.

The chain uses TRBV11-3 and TRBJ2-3; 7 bases are shared with TRBD1. Trimming removed 6 bases from V and 2 bases from J; junction bases left unmatched: 8. Per the germline V gene, CDR1 is SGHNT and CDR2 is YENEEA. CDR3 size: 15 residues. CDR3 residues: CASSPLGTDTDTQYF. The CDR3, as DNA: TGTGCCAGCAGTCCCCTCGGGACAGACACAGATACGCAGTATTTT.

The rearrangement uses TRBV6-6 and TRBJ2-7, with D possibly being TRBD2 (5 bases). Germline V lookup: CDR1 MNHNY, CDR2 SVGAGI (reference sequence). The CDR3 spans 14 residues. Trimming removed 7 bases at V and 1 base at J, with 14 bases between. The CDR3 DNA sequence: TGTGCCAGCACTCTCGGGGATTCATCCTACGAGCAGTACGTC. Translated, it gives CASTLGDSSYEQYV.

The table lists this clone with a count of one. V and J are TRBV30 and TRBJ2-3; D unresolved. Germline assignment: CDR1 GTSNPN and CDR2 SVGIG (reference sequence). There are 14 residues in the CDR3. V lost 5 bases and J lost 2, with 14 bases in between. CDR3: CAWASTGVTDTQYF. For the CDR3, the DNA is TGTGCCTGGGCTTCTACCGGAGTCACAGATACGCAGTATTTT. Complete variable domain (other parts from reference TRBV30 and TRBJ2-3): SQTIHQWPATLVQPVGSPLSLECTVEGTSNPNLYWYRQAAGRGLQLLFYSVGIGQISSEVPQNLSASRPQDRQFILSSKKLLLSDSGFYLCAWASTGVTDTQYFGPGTRLTVL.

This chain joins TRBV14 and TRBJ2-5, with D unclear. This CDR3 comprises 14 residues. V was clipped by 4 bases and J by 7 bases, with 16 bases between them. Germline values: CDR1 SGHDN, CDR2 FVKESK. Here the CDR3 DNA reads TGTGCCAGCAGCCCGCCGGCGGCCCGCGGGACCCAGTACTTC. It encodes CASSPPAARGTQYF.